What follows is one TCR beta chain and its context. These data are taken from a study of blood T cell repertoires in COVID-19. Study-level information: Sources were T cells, B-cell-depleted T cells, or PBMCs; the material itself was cDNA or gDNA.

Clones were sequenced by immunoSEQ multiplex PCR, and TCRdb holds only the in-frame ones, with some missing. The data contain about 160,000 clones, over 60% of them singletons. The specimen sequenced was peripheral blood. The TCR sequence derives from a man in his sixties with acute or convalescent COVID-19.

CDR3 protein: CASSLFGGDDEKLFF. The CDR3 coding sequence is TGTGCCAGCAGCTTGTTCGGGGGTGATGATGAAAAACTGTTTTTT. This chain links TRBV5-8 with TRBJ1-4; perhaps TRBD1 as D (5 bases). CDR1 is SGHTS, CDR2 YDEGEE, per germline. This CDR3 region has 15 residues. The ends were cut back, 1 base at V and 6 bases at J, with 13 bases in the middle.